This T cell receptor beta chain was found in a study of blood T cell repertoires in COVID-19. Across the study: Samples came from the United States, Italy and Spain, spanning acute and convalescent COVID-19. PBMCs, B-cell-depleted T cells, or T cells were the source of the cDNA or gDNA that made up the material.

Germline CDR1 is MDHEN and CDR2 is SYDVKM. The V gene end was trimmed by 6 bases and the J gene end by 4 bases; junction bases not matched to a gene: 13. There are 17 residues in the CDR3. In the authors' workflow: Reference gene primer amplification gave nucleated cell count estimates. Assay: immunoSEQ multiplex PCR; the TCRdb copy retains only in-frame clones and omits some. The DNA gave D and trimming, while V, J and clone size come from that table. The table lists 85,000 to 110,000 clones, 87% of them singletons, with 3% to 3.5% in the top ten. What was sequenced was peripheral blood. The rearrangement links TRBV28 to TRBJ2-1, with 9 bases fitting TRBD1. The receptor comes from a man aged 50 to 60 in a cohort sampled during active COVID-19. Written as DNA, the CDR3 is TGTGCCAGCAGCCCGGGGTGGGGGACAGGGAGGTACAATGAGCAGTTCTTC. Encoded protein: CASSPGWGTGRYNEQFF.